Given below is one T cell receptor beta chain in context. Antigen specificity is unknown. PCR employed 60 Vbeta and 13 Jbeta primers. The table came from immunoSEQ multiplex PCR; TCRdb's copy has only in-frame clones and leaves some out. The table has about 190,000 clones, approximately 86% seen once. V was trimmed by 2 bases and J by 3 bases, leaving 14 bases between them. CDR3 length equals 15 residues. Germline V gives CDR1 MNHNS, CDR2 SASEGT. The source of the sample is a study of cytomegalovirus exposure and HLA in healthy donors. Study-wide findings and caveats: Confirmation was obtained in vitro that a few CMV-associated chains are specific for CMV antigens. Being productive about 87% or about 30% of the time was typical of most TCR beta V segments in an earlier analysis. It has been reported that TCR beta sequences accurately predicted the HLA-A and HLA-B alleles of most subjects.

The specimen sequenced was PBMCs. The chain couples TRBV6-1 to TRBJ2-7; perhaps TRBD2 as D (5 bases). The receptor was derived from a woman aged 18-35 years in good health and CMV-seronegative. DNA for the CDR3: TGTGCCAGCAGTGAAAGTGCTCGGGGATTCTACGAGCAGTACTTC. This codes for CASSESARGFYEQYF.